The T cell receptor beta chain under discussion was sequenced for a study of blood T cell repertoires in COVID-19. Produced via immunoSEQ multiplex PCR; TCRdb's table is partial and in-frame only. The sample yields about 97,000 clones, 84% seen once. Germline V lookup: CDR1 LNHDA, CDR2 SQIVND (reference sequence). The CDR3 extends over 16 amino acids. V lost 0 bases, J lost 3 bases, and 12 bases lay in between. The chain combines TRBV19 with TRBJ1-5; weak D call: TRBD1 (5 bases). The sample comprised peripheral blood. This TCR derives from a man aged 35 to 55 with active or convalescent COVID-19. The CDR3 sequence: CASSIEMGLINQPQHF. For the CDR3, the DNA is TGTGCCAGTAGTATAGAGATGGGACTGATCAATCAGCCCCAGCATTTT.